This TCR beta chain comes out of a study of blood T cell repertoires in COVID-19. Clones were sequenced by immunoSEQ multiplex PCR, and TCRdb holds only the in-frame ones, with some missing. The table includes about 320,000 clones, over 75% detected once. This clone was picked up one time. This receptor was obtained from a woman between 18 and 30 years old who had recovered from COVID-19. Source material: PBMCs or T cells enriched from blood (not recorded which).

The CDR3: CASSVGDRDNYGYTF. The CDR3 region has the DNA TGTGCCAGCAGCGTTGGGGACAGGGACAACTATGGCTACACCTTC. This chain joins TRBV7-9 and TRBJ1-2; 9 nucleotides line up with TRBD1. Germline assignment: CDR1 SEHNR and CDR2 FQNEAQ (reference sequence). V was pared by 5 bases and J by 2 bases, with 6 bases of the junction left unmatched. The CDR3 is 15 residues long. The whole variable domain, remainder taken from reference TRBV7-9 and TRBJ1-2, is DTGVSQNPRHKITKRGQNVTFRCDPISEHNRLYWYRQTLGQGPEFLTYFQNEAQLEKSRLLSDRFSAERPKGSFSTLEIQRTEQGDSAMYLCASSVGDRDNYGYTFGSGTRLTVV.